Presented here are 17 T cell receptor beta chains from one specimen sequenced in a study of blood T cell repertoires in COVID-19. Sequencing used immunoSEQ multiplex PCR; TCRdb keeps in-frame clones, though not all of them. The sample shows some 310,000 clones, 85% to 90% of them seen only once. Sample: PBMCs or T cells enriched from blood (not recorded which). These receptors all come from a woman in her 30s who had recovered from COVID-19.

The rearrangement uses TRBV5-5 and TRBJ2-1; 11 bases are shared with TRBD1. The CDR3 runs 15 residues. The germline CDR1 and CDR2 sequences are SGHKS and YYEKEE (reference sequence). With V trimmed by 4 bases and J by 10 bases, 10 bases remained unmatched. The chain's CDR3 is CASSPGQGDAYEQFF. The CDR3 DNA reads TGTGCCAGCAGCCCGGGACAGGGGGACGCTTACGAGCAGTTCTTC.

The chain employs TRBV27 and TRBJ2-7; 8 bases map to TRBD2. The CDR3 is made up of 17 amino acids. Germline V gene data show CDR1 as MNHEY and CDR2 as SMNVEV (reference sequence). J lost 3 bases, V lost 2 bases, and 12 bases had no gene match. CDR3 in DNA: TGTGCCAGCAGTTTAGGGGACCCCAGTCGGGGGGGCTACGAGCAGTACTTC. Translated: CASSLGDPSRGGYEQYF.

The chain uses TRBV5-5 and TRBJ1-2, with D possibly matching TRBD1 (5 bases). CDR1 and CDR2 (germline): SGHKS, YYEKEE (reference sequence). This CDR3 comprises 17 residues. V was clipped by 0 bases and J by 2 bases, with 17 bases between them. The CDR3 DNA follows: TGTGCCAGCAGCTTGGGGGAGGGGAAAATACGGAACTATGGCTACACCTTC. This gives the protein CASSLGEGKIRNYGYTF.

The rearrangement joins TRBV10-1 to TRBJ2-7; 11 bases map to TRBD2. The CDR3 sequence is 17 residues long. CDR1 and CDR2 from the germline V gene are WNHNN and SYGVQD (reference sequence). V dropped 2 bases and J dropped 2; count of bases not matched to a gene: 8. The CDR3 nucleotides are TGCGCCAGCAGTGAGAGACTAGCGGGAAAGCAGACCTACGAGCAGTACTTC. Its translation: CASSERLAGKQTYEQYF.

The chain carries TRBV7-9 and TRBJ2-1, with 8 bases lining up with TRBD2. The germline gives CDR1 SEHNR, CDR2 FQNEAQ (reference sequence). The CDR3 covers 15 residues. Unmatched junction bases numbered 7, after V lost 1 base and J lost 8 bases. CDR3 loop: CASSLEWREVDEQFF. The CDR3 DNA sequence: TGTGCCAGCAGCTTAGAGTGGCGGGAGGTCGATGAGCAGTTCTTC.

The gene calls are TRBV5-6 and TRBJ1-1, with D unclear. The germline CDR1 and CDR2 sequences are SGHDT and YYEEEE. Trimming pared 0 bases from V and 10 bases from J, leaving 13 bases between. The CDR3 has 13 amino acids. The CDR3 DNA follows: TGTGCCAGCAGCTTGGCGGCGAGGGCAGCAGCTTTCTTT. This codes for CASSLAARAAAFF.

This CDR3 is CAWSVFGGQGEGYTF. The CDR3 coding sequence is TGTGCCTGGAGTGTGTTTGGGGGACAGGGGGAGGGCTACACCTTC. The chain uses TRBV30 and TRBJ1-2; 11 positions match TRBD1. Looked up from germline, CDR1 is GTSNPN and CDR2 is SVGIG (reference sequence). V was clipped by 0 bases and J by 8 bases; unmatched bases: 8. This CDR3 is 15 amino acids long. The whole variable domain, remainder taken from reference TRBV30 and TRBJ1-2, is SQTIHQWPATLVQPVGSPLSLECTVEGTSNPNLYWYRQAAGRGLQLLFYSVGIGQISSEVPQNLSASRPQDRQFILSSKKLLLSDSGFYLCAWSVFGGQGEGYTFGSGTRLTVV.

The rearrangement uses TRBV5-1 and TRBJ2-5; the D is unclear. The V and J ends lost 2 bases and 3 bases respectively, with 11 bases between them. The germline V gene encodes CDR1 SGHRS and CDR2 YFSETQ. The CDR3 loop spans 14 amino acids. In DNA, the CDR3 is TGCGCCAGCAGCTTCGCCAATCCGGAAGAGACCCAGTACTTC. This codes for CASSFANPEETQYF.

Comment on this clone: In the same sample, other DNA sequences code for this CDR3. The V gene is TRBV19, the J gene TRBJ1-1; D possibly corresponds to TRBD1 (6 bases). This CDR3 comprises 14 residues. The germline V gene encodes CDR1 LNHDA and CDR2 SQIVND (reference sequence). V was trimmed by 2 bases and J by 1 base, leaving 8 bases between them. DNA for the CDR3: TGTGCCAGTAGTATAACAGGGTCGAACACTGAAGCTTTCTTT. It specifies CASSITGSNTEAFF.

This clone was counted only a few times. The chain couples TRBV9 to TRBJ2-2; TRBD2 matches 8 bases. The CDR3 is 17 residues long. The junction had 10 bases not matched to a gene; V was cut back by 3 bases and J by 3 bases. Germline-derived CDR1 and CDR2 are SGDLS and YYNGEE. CDR3 residues: CASSALSGSLDTGELFF. DNA for the CDR3: TGTGCCAGCAGCGCGCTAAGCGGGAGCCTTGACACCGGGGAGCTGTTTTTT.

The chain has TRBV28 and TRBJ2-7, with 7 bases matching TRBD2. The V gene's germline CDR1 is MDHEN and CDR2 SYDVKM. This CDR3 spans 15 amino acids. V trimming: 2 bases; J trimming: 3 bases; junction bases outside the gene matches: 7. CDR3 sequence reads: CASSLQAGAIYEQYF. The CDR3 DNA is TGTGCCAGCAGTTTACAGGCGGGAGCAATCTACGAGCAGTACTTC.

This clone was seen a handful of times. The CDR3 sequence is CARVQGFTEAFF. The CDR3 coding sequence is TGTGCCAGGGTCCAGGGATTTACTGAAGCTTTCTTT. The V gene is TRBV2, the J gene TRBJ1-1, with D possibly TRBD1 on 5 matching bases. The CDR3 runs 12 residues. Germline V CDR1 and CDR2: SNHLY, FYNNEI. V was pared by 9 bases and J by 5 bases, with 13 bases between.

The chain links TRBV2 to TRBJ2-2; a possible D gene is TRBD2 (6 bases). The CDR3 loop spans 15 amino acids. Germline CDR1 reads SNHLY; CDR2 reads FYNNEI. Trimming pared 4 bases from V and 2 bases from J, leaving 11 bases between. The CDR3: CASSGQGTNTGELFF. In DNA, the CDR3 is TGTGCCAGCAGTGGCCAAGGGACTAACACCGGGGAGCTGTTTTTT. Supplemented by reference TRBV2 and TRBJ2-2, the full variable domain reads EPEVTQTPSHQVTQMGQEVILRCVPISNHLYFYWYRQILGQKVEFLVSFYNNEISEKSEIFDDQFSVERPDGSNFTLKIRSTKLEDSAMYFCASSGQGTNTGELFFGEGSRLTVL.

The rearrangement uses TRBV27 and TRBJ2-1; no reliable D call. The germline CDR1 and CDR2 sequences are MNHEY and SMNVEV (reference sequence). The CDR3 extends over 16 amino acids. Trimming left V 6 bases short and J 0 bases short, with 15 bases between. The CDR3 is CASSLDKASSYNEQFF. The DNA of the CDR3 is TGTGCCAGCAGCCTAGATAAGGCCAGCTCCTACAATGAGCAGTTCTTC.

V usage is TRBV4-1 and J usage is TRBJ1-4; possibly TRBD1 for D (5 bases). Germline values: CDR1 MGHRA, CDR2 YSYEKL. The V gene lost 4 bases and the J gene lost 0 bases, with 6 bases spanning the gap. The CDR3 length is 14 residues. DNA for the CDR3: TGCGCCAGCAGCCCCAGGGCAACTAATGAAAAACTGTTTTTT. Translation gives CASSPRATNEKLFF.

The V and J genes are TRBV27 and TRBJ2-5, with a possible D match to TRBD2 (6 bases). With 4 bases removed from V and 2 bases from J, the gap between germline ends came to 11 bases. This CDR3 spans 14 amino acids. Germline V gives CDR1 MNHEY, CDR2 SMNVEV (reference sequence). Here the CDR3 reads CASSSWTNQETQYF. CDR3 DNA: TGTGCCAGCAGTTCATGGACTAATCAAGAGACCCAGTACTTC.

The J gene is TRBJ1-1, the V gene TRBV15; D unclear. Germline V gene data show CDR1 as LNHNV and CDR2 as YYDKDF (reference sequence). The V and J ends lost 0 bases and 4 bases respectively, with 12 bases between them. The CDR3 has 15 amino acids. The CDR3: CATSRDRGSGTEAFF. The CDR3 nucleotides are TGTGCCACCAGCAGAGATCGGGGTTCGGGCACTGAAGCTTTCTTT.